Sequencing of this T cell receptor beta chain was carried out in a study of control samples from healthy donors and cancer patients. Method: immunoSEQ multiplex PCR; TCRdb's copy keeps in-frame clones and lacks some. The table lists 40,000 to 55,000 clones, 87% of them singletons, with 10% in the top ten. V shed 3 bases, J shed 3 bases, and the junction held 7 bases outside the gene matches. This CDR3 is 16 amino acids long. In germline, CDR1 is KGHSH, CDR2 LQKENI. Sequenced material: PBMCs. The clonotype originates from a woman aged 55-69 years with lung cancer. The J gene is TRBJ2-3, the V gene TRBV18; TRBD1 agrees at 9 bases. The DNA of the CDR3 is TGTGCCAGCTCACCTCTCTCGACAGGGGGTACAGATACGCAGTATTTT. Amino acids: CASSPLSTGGTDTQYF.